This TCR beta chain was recovered during a study of control samples from healthy donors and cancer patients. Some clones are missing from TCRdb's copy, which holds only in-frame ones; the method was immunoSEQ multiplex PCR. Here the sample spans tens of thousands of clones, around 91% being singletons. Germline lookup yields CDR1 SGHAT and CDR2 FQDESV (reference sequence). Trimming took 9 bases from V and 5 from J, leaving 19 bases between them. The CDR3 sequence is 14 residues long. The chain couples TRBV11-1 to TRBJ1-1, with D perhaps TRBD1 (5 bases). Material for sequencing was blood. This TCR came from a man aged 25-45 years in good health. CDR3 loop: CASKQDTIYTEAFF. The DNA of the CDR3 is TGTGCCAGTAAACAGGATACCATCTATACTGAAGCTTTCTTT. Combining the CDR3 with reference TRBV11-1 and TRBJ1-1 gives the whole variable domain EAEVAQSPRYKITEKSQAVAFWCDPISGHATLYWYRQILGQGPELLVQFQDESVVDDSQLPKDRFSAERLKGVDSTLKIQPAELGDSAMYLCASKQDTIYTEAFFGQGTRLTVV.